A selection of T cell receptor beta chains follows, all from one sample in a study of cytomegalovirus exposure and HLA in healthy donors. Sequenced by immunoSEQ multiplex PCR; TCRdb stores in-frame clones only, minus some. The sample shows fewer than 140,000 clones, about 64% of them seen only once. Sequencing was carried out using PBMCs. The receptors originated from a female donor in good health and CMV-seronegative. The CDR3 runs from the conserved cysteine through the conserved F or W. D genes are given only for firm matches. Part of the rows lack a size; the others show once, few, many or a class for expanded clones.

V gene: TRBV30
D gene: TRBD2
clone size: NA
J gene: TRBJ2-7
CDR3 DNA: TGTGCCTGGAGAGTCGTTGGGCGGGACTACTACGAGCAGTACTTC
CDR3 protein: CAWRVVGRDYYEQYF

V gene: TRBV7-9
D gene: TRBD1
clone size: NA
J gene: TRBJ2-7
CDR3 DNA: TGTGCCAGCAGCTTATCTCGACAGGGGGGGTCCTACGAGCAGTACTTC
CDR3 protein: CASSLSRQGGSYEQYF

V gene: TRBV19
D gene: NA
clone size: once
J gene: TRBJ1-4
CDR3 DNA: TGTGCCAGTAGTACCTCCCGTGGGGCCCTTTTGTTTTTT
CDR3 protein: CASSTSRGALLFF

V gene: TRBV5-4
D gene: NA
clone size: NA
J gene: TRBJ1-1
CDR3 DNA: TGTGCCAGCAGCTTGGGGCCTGCGAACACTGAAGCTTTCTTT
CDR3 protein: CASSLGPANTEAFF

V gene: TRBV28
D gene: TRBD1
clone size: NA
J gene: TRBJ2-7
CDR3 DNA: TGTGCCAGCAGTTTATCCCCCCCACAGGGGGCCCTGGGATTC
CDR3 protein: CASSLSPPQGALGF

V gene: TRBV7-8
D gene: NA
clone size: NA
J gene: TRBJ1-4
CDR3 DNA: TGTGCCAGCAGCTTAGCCCCGCGGGGGACGAGTAATGAAAAACTGTTTTTT
CDR3 protein: CASSLAPRGTSNEKLFF

V gene: TRBV21-1
D gene: NA
clone size: NA
J gene: TRBJ2-1
CDR3 DNA: TGTGCCAGCAGCAAAAGGACTCTAGCGGGAAATAGCTCCTACAATGAGCAGTTCTTC
CDR3 protein: CASSKRTLAGNSSYNEQFF

V gene: TRBV2
D gene: NA
clone size: NA
J gene: TRBJ2-6
CDR3 DNA: TGTGCCAGCAGTGCAGTCAAGTCTGGGGCCAACGTCCTGACTTTC
CDR3 protein: CASSAVKSGANVLTF

V gene: TRBV6-5
D gene: TRBD2
clone size: NA
J gene: TRBJ2-1
CDR3 DNA: TGTGCCAGCAGTTTCATCTATAGCGGGAGGAATGAGCAGTTCTTC
CDR3 protein: CASSFIYSGRNEQFF

V gene: TRBV7-3
D gene: TRBD1
clone size: NA
J gene: TRBJ2-1
CDR3 DNA: TGTGCCAGCAGTCCCATTCCGGGACAGGGGAGGAATGAGCAGTTCTTC
CDR3 protein: CASSPIPGQGRNEQFF

V gene: TRBV6-1
D gene: TRBD1
clone size: NA
J gene: TRBJ1-5
CDR3 DNA: TGTGCCAGCAGTGACCGGACAGGGACTTATGGGCCCCAGCATTTT
CDR3 protein: CASSDRTGTYGPQHF

V gene: TRBV5-1
D gene: NA
clone size: NA
J gene: TRBJ2-3
CDR3 DNA: TGCGCCAGCAGCTTGCCTAGAGGAGAAGATACGCAGTATTTT
CDR3 protein: CASSLPRGEDTQYF

V gene: TRBV27
D gene: TRBD2
clone size: NA
J gene: TRBJ2-1
CDR3 DNA: TGTGCCAGCAGTACTAGCGGGGAGGGCACAAGTGAGCAGTTCTTC
CDR3 protein: CASSTSGEGTSEQFF

V gene: TRBV6-4
D gene: NA
clone size: NA
J gene: TRBJ2-2
CDR3 DNA: TGTGCCAGCCAATTGGAGGAGAACACCGGGGAGCTGTTTTTT
CDR3 protein: CASQLEENTGELFF

V gene: TRBV10-3
D gene: TRBD1
clone size: few
J gene: TRBJ2-7
CDR3 DNA: TGTGCCATCAGGGAGACAGGGGCCGCCTACGAGCAGTACTTC
CDR3 protein: CAIRETGAAYEQYF

V gene: TRBV5-4
D gene: TRBD1
clone size: NA
J gene: TRBJ1-3
CDR3 DNA: TGTGCCAGCAGCTGGCAGGGGGTCCCCAACTCTGGAAACACCATATATTTT
CDR3 protein: CASSWQGVPNSGNTIYF

V gene: TRBV10-2
D gene: NA
clone size: NA
J gene: TRBJ2-1
CDR3 DNA: TGCGCCAGCACTCTAAGGGGGAACAATGAGCAGTTCTTC
CDR3 protein: CASTLRGNNEQFF

V gene: TRBV4-2
D gene: TRBD1
clone size: NA
J gene: TRBJ1-3
CDR3 DNA: TGTGCCAGCAGCCAAGGACAGGGGGCTTTAGTGAACACCATATATTTT
CDR3 protein: CASSQGQGALVNTIYF

V gene: TRBV27
D gene: NA
clone size: NA
J gene: TRBJ2-7
CDR3 DNA: TGTGCCAGCAGTTTATCTAGCGGAACCTACGAGCAGTACTTC
CDR3 protein: CASSLSSGTYEQYF

V gene: TRBV18
D gene: TRBD1
clone size: NA
J gene: TRBJ1-2
CDR3 DNA: TGTGCCAGCTCACCAGGGACAGGGGGCAACTATGGCTACACCTTC
CDR3 protein: CASSPGTGGNYGYTF

V gene: TRBV27
D gene: NA
clone size: once
J gene: TRBJ2-2
CDR3 DNA: TGTGCCAGCAGTTTAAGACACGTAGGGGAGCTGTTTTTT
CDR3 protein: CASSLRHVGELFF

V gene: TRBV15
D gene: TRBD1
clone size: few
J gene: TRBJ2-1
CDR3 DNA: TGTGCCACCAGCAGAGACTCGGGACAGGACAATGAGCAGTTCTTC
CDR3 protein: CATSRDSGQDNEQFF

V gene: TRBV19
D gene: NA
clone size: NA
J gene: TRBJ1-1
CDR3 DNA: TGTGCCACTACAAGAGGGCCAGGTTCCACTGAAGCTTTCTTT
CDR3 protein: CATTRGPGSTEAFF

V gene: TRBV7-3
D gene: NA
clone size: NA
J gene: TRBJ2-7
CDR3 DNA: TGTGCCAGCAGCCCCTCAGGGACCTACGAGCAGTACTTC
CDR3 protein: CASSPSGTYEQYF

V gene: TRBV5-1
D gene: NA
clone size: few
J gene: TRBJ2-5
CDR3 DNA: TGCGCCAGCAGCTTGTTTGGGGACAAGAAAGAGACCCAGTACTTC
CDR3 protein: CASSLFGDKKETQYF

V gene: TRBV7-9
D gene: TRBD2
clone size: NA
J gene: TRBJ2-1
CDR3 DNA: TGTGCCAGCAGCTTGGGATCGGGACTAGCCAACAATGAGCAGTTCTTC
CDR3 protein: CASSLGSGLANNEQFF

V gene: TRBV5-5
D gene: TRBD1
clone size: NA
J gene: TRBJ2-7
CDR3 DNA: TGTGCCAGCAGCTTGGGGACAGGGAGGTGGGAGCAGTACTTC
CDR3 protein: CASSLGTGRWEQYF

V gene: TRBV19
D gene: NA
clone size: few
J gene: TRBJ2-3
CDR3 DNA: TGTGCCAGTAGTATAGGGAGGACTAGCACAGATACGCAGTATTTT
CDR3 protein: CASSIGRTSTDTQYF

V gene: TRBV11-2
D gene: TRBD2
clone size: NA
J gene: TRBJ2-2
CDR3 DNA: TGTGCCAGCAGCGCAACTAGCGGGAGGGTTTGGGGCGGGGAGCTGTTTTTT
CDR3 protein: CASSATSGRVWGGELFF

V gene: TRBV7-9
D gene: TRBD1
clone size: NA
J gene: TRBJ1-2
CDR3 DNA: TGTGCCAGCAGCTTGGACAGGGGTTATGGCTACACCTTC
CDR3 protein: CASSLDRGYGYTF

V gene: TRBV29-1
D gene: TRBD1
clone size: NA
J gene: TRBJ1-1
CDR3 DNA: TGCAGCGTTGCCCGGGACAGGGGGCTTTTCACTGAAGCTTTCTTT
CDR3 protein: CSVARDRGLFTEAFF

V gene: TRBV7-2
D gene: NA
clone size: NA
J gene: TRBJ2-5
CDR3 DNA: TGTGCCAGCAGGACAGCCCGGGGGACTGGGGCCCAGTACTTC
CDR3 protein: CASRTARGTGAQYF